This TCR beta chain is from a study of blood T cell repertoires in COVID-19. Measured with immunoSEQ multiplex PCR; TCRdb has only the in-frame clones, and not every one. This table holds about 89,000 clones, 75% to 85% found once. The CDR3 length is 14 residues. Germline loops: CDR1 SGHRS, CDR2 YFSETQ. After removal of 3 bases from V and 7 bases from J, the junction contained 6 bases not matched to a gene. The V gene is TRBV5-1, the J gene TRBJ1-4; 7 positions agree with TRBD1. Input material: peripheral blood. This receptor was taken from a woman over 75 with acute or convalescent COVID-19. The CDR3 DNA sequence: TGCGCCAGCAGCTCAGGGGGAGATGGTGAAAAACTGTTTTTT. Translation: CASSSGGDGEKLFF.